This TCR beta chain is from a study of cytomegalovirus exposure and HLA in healthy donors. Study-wide findings and caveats: It was found in a later analysis that first-cohort TCR clusters tended to co-occur in the 130 or so validation repertoires.

Only in-frame clones appear in the TCRdb table, and some are missing; sequencing was by immunoSEQ multiplex PCR. The data hold 100,000 to 150,000 clones, with more than 70% observed a single time. A remark on this clone: The antigen remains undetermined.

The sample was PBMCs. The receptor comes from a young man in good health and CMV-seronegative.

This CDR3 reads CASIRTGSPGANVLTF. In DNA form, the CDR3 reads TGTGCCAGCATCCGGACAGGAAGCCCTGGGGCCAACGTCCTGACTTTC. The gene calls are TRBV2 and TRBJ2-6; 7 bases align to TRBD1. Per germline, CDR1 SNHLY and CDR2 FYNNEI. The CDR3 runs to 16 residues. The J segment lost 2 bases and the V segment lost 7 bases, leaving 8 bases of the junction unmatched.